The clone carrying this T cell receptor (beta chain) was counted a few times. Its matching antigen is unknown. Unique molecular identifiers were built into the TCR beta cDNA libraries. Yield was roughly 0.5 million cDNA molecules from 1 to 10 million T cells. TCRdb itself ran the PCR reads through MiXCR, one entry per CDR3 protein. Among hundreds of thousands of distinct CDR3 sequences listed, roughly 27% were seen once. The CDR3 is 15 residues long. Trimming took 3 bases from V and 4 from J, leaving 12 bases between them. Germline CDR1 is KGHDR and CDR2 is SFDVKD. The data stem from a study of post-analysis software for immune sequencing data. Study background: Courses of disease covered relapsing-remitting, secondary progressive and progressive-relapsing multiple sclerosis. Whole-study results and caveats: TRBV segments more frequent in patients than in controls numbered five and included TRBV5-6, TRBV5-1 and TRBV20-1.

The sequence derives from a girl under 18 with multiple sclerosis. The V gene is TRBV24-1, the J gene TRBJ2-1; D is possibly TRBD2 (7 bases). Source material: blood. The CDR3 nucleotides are TGTGCCACCAGTGATAGAGGGGGGGGATACAATGAGCAGTTCTTC. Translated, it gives CATSDRGGGYNEQFF.